A single sample is the source of the 17 T cell receptor beta chains below, sequenced in a study of shared clonotypes between healthy human individuals. Assay used: immunoSEQ multiplex PCR; TCRdb lists only in-frame clones, some missing. In the table there are some 2.1 million clones, 85% to 95% of which are singletons. The sample taken for sequencing was naive CD4+ T cells sorted from blood. Sample subset: CD45RA+ positively selected. These receptor sequences come from a man younger than 35 in good health.

As regards this clone: A much larger clone sits a single nucleotide away, making a read error possible. The rearrangement joins TRBV18 to TRBJ1-1, with D unresolved. CDR3 length: 12 amino acids. V was shortened by 4 bases and J by 0 bases, with 3 bases between the two germline ends. Germline assignment: CDR1 KGHSH and CDR2 LQKENI. CDR3 coding DNA: TGTGCCAGCTCACAAATGAACACTGAAGCTTTCTTT. It is translated as CASSQMNTEAFF.

Notes on this clone: A read error may be the cause here, since a much bigger clone is one base away. This rearrangement joins TRBV4-1 to TRBJ2-2; 7 positions match TRBD1. Per germline, CDR1 MGHRA and CDR2 YSYEKL. CDR3 length equals 15 residues. Germline trimming cut 3 bases from V and 3 bases from J; bases unmatched to any gene: 4. As DNA, the CDR3 is TGCGCCAGCAGCCAGACAGACAGGGACACCGGGGAGCTGTTTTTT. Protein sequence: CASSQTDRDTGELFF.

CDR3 sequence: CASSLATLPTGELFF. CDR3 bases: TGCGCCAGCAGCTTGGCCACACTGCCCACCGGGGAGCTGTTTTTT. The genes are TRBV5-1 and TRBJ2-2, with D hard to call. Germline V CDR1 and CDR2: SGHRS, YFSETQ. The CDR3 length is 15 residues. Trimming shortened V by 0 bases and J by 4 bases, and 10 bases separated the two germline ends. The variable domain in full, completed from reference TRBV5-1 and TRBJ2-2, reads KAGVTQTPRYLIKTRGQQVTLSCSPISGHRSVSWYQQTPGQGLQFLFEYFSETQRNKGNFPGRFSGRQFSNSRSEMNVSTLELGDSALYLCASSLATLPTGELFFGEGSRLTVL.

J is TRBJ2-5 and V is TRBV30; weak D call: TRBD1 (5 bases). The CDR3 contains 13 residues. Germline CDR1 reads GTSNPN; CDR2 reads SVGIG (reference sequence). V shed 5 bases and J shed 0 bases, with 10 bases lying between them. CDR3 amino acids: CAWVGHYQETQYF. DNA of the CDR3: TGTGCCTGGGTCGGACATTACCAAGAGACCCAGTACTTC.

The chain carries TRBV6-6 and TRBJ2-7, with D hard to call. CDR3 size: 16 residues. Deletions cut 5 bases from V and 2 bases from J, with 19 bases between. Looked up from germline, CDR1 is MNHNY and CDR2 is SVGAGI (reference sequence). In DNA, the CDR3 is TGTGCCAGCAGTCGGACGCCCGAAAAACCGGCCTACGAGCAGTACTTC. Protein product: CASSRTPEKPAYEQYF.

The chain joins TRBV6-5 to TRBJ2-7; D is unclear. The V gene's germline CDR1 is MNHEY and CDR2 SVGAGI. V was shortened by 8 bases and J by 0 bases, with 11 bases between the two germline ends. CDR3 size: 13 residues. CDR3 nucleotide sequence: TGTGCCAGCTCTGGCCGAGTCTCCTACGAGCAGTACTTC. Its translation: CASSGRVSYEQYF.

This rearrangement joins TRBV25-1 to TRBJ2-7, with D uncertain. Germline assignment: CDR1 MGHDK and CDR2 SYGVNS. The V gene lost 1 base and the J gene lost 9 bases, with 10 bases spanning the gap. The CDR3 is 12 amino acids. The CDR3 spells CASSELGNRQYF. Here the CDR3 DNA reads TGTGCCAGCAGTGAATTAGGCAACAGGCAGTACTTC.

V gene TRBV7-8 combines with J gene TRBJ2-7, with D possibly TRBD2 on 5 matching bases. The germline V gene has CDR1 SGHVS and CDR2 FQNEAQ. Between the trimmed V and J ends, which lost 3 bases and 6 bases, there was a span of 9 bases. This CDR3 region has 12 residues. CDR3 loop: CASSLDSREQYF. The CDR3 nucleotides are TGTGCCAGCAGCTTGGACTCTCGCGAGCAGTACTTC.

The V call is TRBV6-6, the J call TRBJ2-7, with D perhaps matching TRBD2 (6 bases). The CDR3 length is 13 residues. Germline V gene sequence: CDR1 MNHNY, CDR2 SVGAGI (reference sequence). The CDR3 sequence is CASSLGGSYEQYF. In DNA, the CDR3 is TGTGCATCAAGTTTGGGGGGCTCCTACGAGCAGTACTTC.

The CDR3 nucleotides read TGCGCCAGCAGCTTGAAGTTTCGAGACAGCTCCTATAATTCACCCCTCCACTTT. It specifies CASSLKFRDSSYNSPLHF. The chain combines TRBV5-1 with TRBJ1-6, with D maybe TRBD1 (5 bases). V was clipped by 1 base and J by 0 bases, with 14 bases between them. Germline V CDR1 and CDR2: SGHRS, YFSETQ. This CDR3 region has 18 residues.

This sequence joins TRBV30 and TRBJ2-2, with unresolved D. The V gene's germline CDR1 is GTSNPN and CDR2 SVGIG (reference sequence). The CDR3 extends over 13 amino acids. Trimming took 2 bases from V and 6 from J, leaving 10 bases between them. CDR3 nucleotides: TGTGCCTGGAGTCCCGGAAGGTCCGGGGAGCTGTTTTTT. It translates to CAWSPGRSGELFF.

Remarks on this clone: Other DNA sequences of this sample code for an identical CDR3. The V gene is TRBV28, the J gene TRBJ2-3; D possibly uses TRBD1 or TRBD2 (7 bases each). V was clipped by 6 bases and J by 1 base, with 14 bases between them. The CDR3 covers 15 residues. The V gene's germline CDR1 is MDHEN and CDR2 SYDVKM. CDR3 in amino acids: CASSPGGEGTDTQYF. CDR3 coding DNA: TGTGCCAGCAGCCCAGGGGGGGAGGGCACAGATACGCAGTATTTT.

The genes are TRBV5-1 and TRBJ1-6; perhaps TRBD1 as D (5 bases). V lost 0 bases, J lost 9 bases, and 16 bases lay in between. Germline lookup yields CDR1 SGHRS and CDR2 YFSETQ. This CDR3 has 16 residues. The CDR3 DNA sequence: TGCGCCAGCAGCTTGGCGGGGCCTCCGTGGGGTTCACCCCTCCACTTT. Amino acids: CASSLAGPPWGSPLHF.

This clone was detected only once. This chain uses TRBV7-9 with TRBJ1-6; D call uncertain. CDR1 and CDR2 from the germline V gene are SEHNR and FQNEAQ (reference sequence). The CDR3 loop spans 16 amino acids. The V gene lost 5 bases and the J gene lost 1 base, with 12 bases spanning the gap. The CDR3 reads CASSLPGISYNSPLHF. The CDR3 nucleotides read TGTGCCAGCAGCCTCCCCGGGATATCCTATAATTCACCCCTCCACTTT.

The genes are TRBV5-4 and TRBJ2-5; possibly TRBD2 for D (5 bases). The CDR3 runs to 13 residues. V was cut by 0 bases and J by 3 bases, with 6 bases left in between. From germline, CDR1 is SGHNT and CDR2 YYREEE (reference sequence). This chain's CDR3 is CASSLVREETQYF. CDR3 in DNA: TGTGCCAGCAGCTTGGTGCGGGAAGAGACCCAGTACTTC. The full variable domain, with the rest looked up from reference TRBV5-4 and TRBJ2-5, is ETGVTQSPTHLIKTRGQQVTLRCSSQSGHNTVSWYQQALGQGPQFIFQYYREEENGRGNFPPRFSGLQFPNYSSELNVNALELDDSALYLCASSLVREETQYFGPGTRLLVL.

The rearrangement uses TRBV5-1 and TRBJ1-1, with D possibly TRBD1 on 6 matching bases. V lost 4 bases to trimming and J lost 0 bases, with 13 bases between them. The CDR3 is 15 amino acids. Germline CDR1 SGHRS, CDR2 YFSETQ. The CDR3 protein is CASSPYRDMNTEAFF. CDR3 DNA sequence: TGCGCCAGCAGCCCCTACAGGGACATGAACACTGAAGCTTTCTTT.

CDR3 DNA sequence: TGTGCCAGCAGCTTAGATGGCGGAGGAGCCTACGAGCAGTACTTC. It codes for CASSLDGGGAYEQYF. The chain has TRBV7-2 and TRBJ2-7, with a possible D match to TRBD2 (5 bases). The CDR3 is 15 residues long. The V end lost 1 base, the J end lost 2 bases, and 12 bases lay between the germline ends. Germline V lookup: CDR1 SGHTA, CDR2 FQGNSA. Variable domain in full (rest from reference TRBV7-2 and TRBJ2-7): GAGVSQSPSNKVTEKGKDVELRCDPISGHTALYWYRQSLGQGLEFLIYFQGNSAPDKSGLPSDRFSAERTGGSVSTLTIQRTQQEDSAVYLCASSLDGGGAYEQYFGPGTRLTVT.